The sequence of this TCR beta chain was determined in a study of blood T cell repertoires in COVID-19. Turning to the study itself: The samples span acute and convalescent COVID-19 from the United States, Italy and Spain.

CDR3 length: 14 residues. The germline V and J ends were trimmed by 0 bases and 2 bases, with 8 bases remaining between them. Looked up from germline, CDR1 is SGDLS and CDR2 is YYNGEE. In the original analysis: Amplification of reference gene primers provided the estimated nucleated cell counts. Produced via immunoSEQ multiplex PCR; TCRdb's table is partial and in-frame only. From that table come the V and J calls and clone size; the DNA was used to work out D and trimming. This sample carries 200,000 to 250,000 clones, around four fifths of them seen once, and the ten largest clones take roughly 15%. Residents of 24 US areas, aged about 18 to 95 years, made up the participants. Symptom resolution, clearance, or two negative PCRs marked the recovered donors of Cohort 3.

Source material: PBMCs or T cells enriched from blood (not recorded which). The genes are TRBV9 and TRBJ1-2; unclear D gene. This TCR was sampled from a man aged 35 to 55 who had recovered from COVID-19. The CDR3 sequence is CASSVDSGNYGYTF. The CDR3 DNA follows: TGTGCCAGCAGCGTAGATTCCGGGAACTATGGCTACACCTTC.